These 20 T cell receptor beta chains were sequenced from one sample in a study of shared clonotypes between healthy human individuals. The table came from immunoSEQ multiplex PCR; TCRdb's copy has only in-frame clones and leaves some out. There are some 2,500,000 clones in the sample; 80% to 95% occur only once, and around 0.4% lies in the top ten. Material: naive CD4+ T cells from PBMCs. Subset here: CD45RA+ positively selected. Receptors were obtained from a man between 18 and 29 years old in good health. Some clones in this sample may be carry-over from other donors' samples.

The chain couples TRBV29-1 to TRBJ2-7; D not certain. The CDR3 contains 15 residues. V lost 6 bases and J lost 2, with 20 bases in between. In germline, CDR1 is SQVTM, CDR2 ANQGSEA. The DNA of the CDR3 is TGCAGCGTATCCTTGGTGGGGATGGGGACCTACGAGCAGTACTTC. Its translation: CSVSLVGMGTYEQYF.

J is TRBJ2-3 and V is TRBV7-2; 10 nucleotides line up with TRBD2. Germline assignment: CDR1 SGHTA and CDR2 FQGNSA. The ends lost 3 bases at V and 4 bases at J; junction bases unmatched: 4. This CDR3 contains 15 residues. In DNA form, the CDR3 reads TGTGCCAGCAGCTTCCGAGCGGGAGGGCCAGATACGCAGTATTTT. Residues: CASSFRAGGPDTQYF.

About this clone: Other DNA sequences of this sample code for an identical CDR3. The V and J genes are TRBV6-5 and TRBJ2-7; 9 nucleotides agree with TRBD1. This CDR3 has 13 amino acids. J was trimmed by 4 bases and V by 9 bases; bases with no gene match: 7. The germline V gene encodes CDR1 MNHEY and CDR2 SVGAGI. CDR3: CASSGTGRYEQYF. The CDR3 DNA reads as TGTGCCAGTTCCGGGACAGGGAGGTACGAGCAGTACTTC.

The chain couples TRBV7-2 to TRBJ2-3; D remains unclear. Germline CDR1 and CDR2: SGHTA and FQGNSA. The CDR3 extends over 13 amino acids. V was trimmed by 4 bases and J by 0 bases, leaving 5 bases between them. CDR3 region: CASSSESTDTQYF. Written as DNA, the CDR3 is TGTGCCAGCAGCTCGGAGAGCACAGATACGCAGTATTTT.

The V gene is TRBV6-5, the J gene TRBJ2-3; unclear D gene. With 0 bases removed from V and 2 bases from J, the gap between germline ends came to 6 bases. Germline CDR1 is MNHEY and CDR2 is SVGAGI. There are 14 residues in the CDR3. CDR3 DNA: TGTGCCAGCAGTTACTCGATGGCCACAGATACGCAGTATTTT. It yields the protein CASSYSMATDTQYF.

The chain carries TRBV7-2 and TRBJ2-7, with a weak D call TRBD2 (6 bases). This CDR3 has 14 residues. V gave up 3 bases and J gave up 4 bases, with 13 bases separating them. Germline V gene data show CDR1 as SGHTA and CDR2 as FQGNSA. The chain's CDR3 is CASSLGRRAYEQYF. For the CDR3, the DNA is TGTGCCAGCAGCTTGGGCCGGAGGGCTTACGAGCAGTACTTC.

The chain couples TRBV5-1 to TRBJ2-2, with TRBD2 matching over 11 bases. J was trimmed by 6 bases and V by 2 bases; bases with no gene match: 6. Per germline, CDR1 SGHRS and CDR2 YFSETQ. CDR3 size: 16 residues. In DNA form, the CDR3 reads TGCGCCAGCAGCTTACTAGCGGGAGATCTGTCCGGGGAGCTGTTTTTT. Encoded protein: CASSLLAGDLSGELFF. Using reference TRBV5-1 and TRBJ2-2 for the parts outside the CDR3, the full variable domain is KAGVTQTPRYLIKTRGQQVTLSCSPISGHRSVSWYQQTPGQGLQFLFEYFSETQRNKGNFPGRFSGRQFSNSRSEMNVSTLELGDSALYLCASSLLAGDLSGELFFGEGSRLTVL.

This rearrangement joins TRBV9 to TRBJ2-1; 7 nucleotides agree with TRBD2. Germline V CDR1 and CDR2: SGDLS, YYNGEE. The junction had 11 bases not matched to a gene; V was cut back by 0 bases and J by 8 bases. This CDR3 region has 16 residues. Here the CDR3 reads CASSVDGGGPFYEQFF. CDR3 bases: TGTGCCAGCAGCGTAGACGGGGGAGGGCCTTTCTATGAGCAGTTCTTC. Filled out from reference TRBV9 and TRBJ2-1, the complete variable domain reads DSGVTQTPKHLITATGQRVTLRCSPRSGDLSVYWYQQSLDQGLQFLIQYYNGEERAKGNILERFSAQQFPDLHSELNLSSLELGDSALYFCASSVDGGGPFYEQFFGPGTRLTVL.

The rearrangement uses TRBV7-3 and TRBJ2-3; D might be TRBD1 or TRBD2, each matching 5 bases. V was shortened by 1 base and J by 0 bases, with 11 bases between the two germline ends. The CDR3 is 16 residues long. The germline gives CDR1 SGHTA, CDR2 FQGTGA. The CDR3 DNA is TGTGCCAGCAGCTTAAAGGGGAGCGGAAGCACAGATACGCAGTATTTT. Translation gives CASSLKGSGSTDTQYF.

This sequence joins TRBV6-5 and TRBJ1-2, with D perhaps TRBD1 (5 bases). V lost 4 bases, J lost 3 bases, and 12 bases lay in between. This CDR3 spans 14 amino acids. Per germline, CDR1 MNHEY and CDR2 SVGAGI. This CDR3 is CASSFRDRDYGYTF. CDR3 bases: TGTGCCAGCAGTTTCCGGGACCGAGACTATGGCTACACCTTC.

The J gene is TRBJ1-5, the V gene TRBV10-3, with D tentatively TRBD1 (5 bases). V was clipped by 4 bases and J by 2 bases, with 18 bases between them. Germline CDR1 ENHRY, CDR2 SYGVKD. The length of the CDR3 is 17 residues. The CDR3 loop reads CAISGGVGQGGNQPQHF. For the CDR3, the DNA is TGTGCCATCAGTGGGGGGGTTGGGCAGGGCGGCAATCAGCCCCAGCATTTT.

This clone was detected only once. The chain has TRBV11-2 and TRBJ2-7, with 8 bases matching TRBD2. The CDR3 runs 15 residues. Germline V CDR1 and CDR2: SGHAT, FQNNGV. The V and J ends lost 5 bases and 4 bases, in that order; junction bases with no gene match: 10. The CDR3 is CASSPGTRGEYEQYF. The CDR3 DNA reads TGTGCCAGCAGCCCTGGGACTAGGGGGGAGTACGAGCAGTACTTC.

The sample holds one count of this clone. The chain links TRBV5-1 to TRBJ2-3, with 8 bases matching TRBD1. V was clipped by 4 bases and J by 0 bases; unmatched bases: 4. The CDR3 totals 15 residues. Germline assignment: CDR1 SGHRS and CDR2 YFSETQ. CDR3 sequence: CASSGGQGSTDTQYF. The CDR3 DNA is TGCGCCAGCAGCGGCGGACAGGGAAGCACAGATACGCAGTATTTT.

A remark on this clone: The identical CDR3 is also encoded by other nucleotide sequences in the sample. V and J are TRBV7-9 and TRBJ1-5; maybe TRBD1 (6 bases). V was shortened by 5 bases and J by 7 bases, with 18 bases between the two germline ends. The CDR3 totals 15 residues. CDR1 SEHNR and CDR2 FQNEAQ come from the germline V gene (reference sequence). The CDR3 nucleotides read TGTGCCAGCAGCACCGGTGGAGGGGGTAACCAGCCCCAGCATTTT. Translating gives CASSTGGGGNQPQHF.

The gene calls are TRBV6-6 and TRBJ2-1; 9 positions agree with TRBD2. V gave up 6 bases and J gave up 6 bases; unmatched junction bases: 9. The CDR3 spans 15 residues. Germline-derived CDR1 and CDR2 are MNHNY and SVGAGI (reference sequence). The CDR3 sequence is CASSPAAGGTNEQFF. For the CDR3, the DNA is TGTGCCAGCAGCCCTGCAGCGGGAGGAACCAATGAGCAGTTCTTC.

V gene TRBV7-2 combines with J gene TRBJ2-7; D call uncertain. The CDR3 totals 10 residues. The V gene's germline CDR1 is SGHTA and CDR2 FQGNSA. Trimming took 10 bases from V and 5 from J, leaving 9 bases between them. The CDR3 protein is CAIPSDEQYF. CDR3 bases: TGTGCCATCCCTTCTGACGAGCAGTACTTC.

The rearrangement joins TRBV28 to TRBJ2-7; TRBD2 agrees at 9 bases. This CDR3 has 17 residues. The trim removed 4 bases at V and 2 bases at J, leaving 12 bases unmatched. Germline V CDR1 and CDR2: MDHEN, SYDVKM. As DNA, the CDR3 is TGTGCCAGCAGTTCGCGGGGGGGGAGGGAGCCCCCCTACGAGCAGTACTTC. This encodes CASSSRGGREPPYEQYF.

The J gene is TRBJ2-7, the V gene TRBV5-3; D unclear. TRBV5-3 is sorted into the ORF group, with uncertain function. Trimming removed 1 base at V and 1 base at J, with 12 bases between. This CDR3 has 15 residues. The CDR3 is CARSLIRAKSYEQYF. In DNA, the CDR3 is TGTGCCAGAAGCTTGATCCGGGCCAAGTCCTACGAGCAGTACTTC.

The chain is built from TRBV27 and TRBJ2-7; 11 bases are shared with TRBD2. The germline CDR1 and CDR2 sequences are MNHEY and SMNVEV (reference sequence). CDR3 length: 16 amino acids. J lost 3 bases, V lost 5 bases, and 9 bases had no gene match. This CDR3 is CASSPFRGTSGYEQYF. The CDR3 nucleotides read TGTGCCAGCAGTCCGTTTCGGGGGACTAGCGGCTACGAGCAGTACTTC.

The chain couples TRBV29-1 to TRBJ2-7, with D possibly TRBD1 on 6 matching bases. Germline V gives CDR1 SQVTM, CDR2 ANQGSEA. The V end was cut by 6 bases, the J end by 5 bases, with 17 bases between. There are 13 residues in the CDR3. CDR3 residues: CSVSWAGVDEQYF. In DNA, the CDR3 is TGCAGCGTCAGCTGGGCAGGGGTCGACGAGCAGTACTTC.